These 23 T cell receptor beta chains were sequenced from one sample in a study of T-cell memory formation after mild COVID-19. MiXCR, applied by TCRdb to the 5' RACE reads, yields one record per CDR3 protein. The table lists around 130,000 distinct CDR3 sequences, roughly 6% of them singletons. Sequenced input: PBMCs or a T cell subset sorted from them (not recorded which). Receptors originate from an adult woman who had mild COVID-19 (a few samples of this study predate the infection). Cell type and time point are not known.

This clonotype was counted a few times. The chain has TRBV5-5 and TRBJ2-1; 9 bases align to TRBD1. Germline V gene lookup returns CDR1 SGHKS and CDR2 YYEKEE (reference sequence). The CDR3 contains 17 residues. V shed 4 bases, J shed 2 bases, and the junction held 10 bases outside the gene matches. CDR3 coding DNA: TGTGCCAGCAGCAGGGGGGGACAGGGAAGCCCCTACAATGAGCAGTTCTTC. Translating gives CASSRGGQGSPYNEQFF.

A few counts support this clonotype. J is TRBJ2-1 and V is TRBV10-3; D perhaps matches TRBD2 (6 bases). The CDR3 extends over 14 amino acids. CDR1 is ENHRY, CDR2 SYGVKD, per germline. Trimming pared 2 bases from V and 4 bases from J, leaving 9 bases between. The CDR3 nucleotides read TGTGCCATCAGTGAGCGGGAGCTATACAATGAGCAGTTCTTC. The encoded protein is CAISERELYNEQFF.

This clonotype has ten or more counts. V usage is TRBV20-1 and J usage is TRBJ1-2; D is ambiguous. The CDR3 extends over 12 amino acids. Germline CDR1 DFQATT, CDR2 SNEGSKA (reference sequence). V lost 4 bases and J lost 6, with 12 bases in between. The CDR3 DNA reads TGCAGTGCTATCTCTCGCGGGGATGGCTACACCTTC. Translation: CSAISRGDGYTF.

This clonotype was counted only a few times. The chain uses TRBV20-1 and TRBJ1-1; D uncertain. V was cut by 6 bases and J by 4 bases, with 18 bases left in between. CDR1 and CDR2 (germline): DFQATT, SNEGSKA (reference sequence). This CDR3 has 14 amino acids. The CDR3 is CSARVGGPRTEAFF. CDR3 DNA: TGCAGTGCCCGCGTGGGAGGGCCCCGCACTGAAGCTTTCTTT.

This clonotype came up once. With a much larger clone just one base away, this may be a read error. The chain is built from TRBV7-2 and TRBJ1-1, with D hard to call. Trimming removed 2 bases at V and 7 bases at J, with 14 bases between. This CDR3 spans 14 amino acids. Germline-derived CDR1 and CDR2 are SGHTA and FQGNSA. In nucleotides, the CDR3 is TGTGCCAGCAGCTTAAGACCGGGAGGACTTGAAGCTTTCTTT. It is translated as CASSLRPGGLEAFF. Based on the CDR3 plus reference TRBV7-2 and TRBJ1-1, the full variable domain is GAGVSQSPSNKVTEKGKDVELRCDPISGHTALYWYRQSLGQGLEFLIYFQGNSAPDKSGLPSDRFSAERTGGSVSTLTIQRTQQEDSAVYLCASSLRPGGLEAFFGQGTRLTVV.

There are a few counts of this clonotype. This chain uses TRBV7-3 with TRBJ2-1; 8 nucleotides line up with TRBD2. Germline CDR1 and CDR2: SGHTA and FQGTGA. V lost 1 base, J lost 5 bases, and 4 bases stayed unmatched. The CDR3 totals 15 residues. CDR3 sequence reads: CASSLRLAGNNEQFF. CDR3 DNA sequence: TGTGCCAGCAGCTTAAGGCTAGCGGGCAACAATGAGCAGTTCTTC.

This clonotype showed up many times. This chain uses TRBV6-5 with TRBJ2-7; TRBD1 agrees at 8 bases. This CDR3 has 13 amino acids. The junction had 4 bases not matched to a gene; V was cut back by 5 bases and J by 4 bases. CDR1 and CDR2 (germline): MNHEY, SVGAGI. The CDR3 coding sequence is TGTGCCAGCAGTACAGACAGGGGATACGAGCAGTACTTC. Amino acids: CASSTDRGYEQYF.

The chain joins TRBV11-3 to TRBJ2-7; D is unresolved. V was pared by 6 bases and J by 3 bases, with 12 bases between. This CDR3 region has 13 residues. Per the germline V gene, CDR1 is SGHNT and CDR2 is YENEEA. CDR3 in DNA: TGTGCCAGCAGACCGGGTGCCGACTACGAGCAGTACTTC. Encoded protein: CASRPGADYEQYF.

This clonotype was recorded a few times. The chain employs TRBV7-2 and TRBJ1-2; D call uncertain. V was shortened by 5 bases and J by 0 bases, with 13 bases between the two germline ends. Germline CDR1 and CDR2: SGHTA and FQGNSA. The CDR3 totals 15 residues. The DNA for the CDR3 is TGTGCCAGCAGCGAAGACGGGAGTACTAACTATGGCTACACCTTC. Its protein product is CASSEDGSTNYGYTF.

At least ten counts were recorded for this clonotype. The rearrangement uses TRBV7-2 and TRBJ1-5; D unclear. With 1 base removed from V and 7 bases from J, the gap between germline ends came to 14 bases. Germline-derived CDR1 and CDR2 are SGHTA and FQGNSA. CDR3 size: 15 residues. CDR3 sequence (DNA): TGTGCCAGCAGCTTAGGTTCAGCGGGGAAGCAGCCCCAGCATTTT. It codes for CASSLGSAGKQPQHF.

This clonotype was observed a handful of times. V is TRBV10-3 and J is TRBJ2-6, with 7 bases fitting TRBD1. V gave up 10 bases and J gave up 1 base; unmatched junction bases: 4. The CDR3 length is 14 residues. CDR1 and CDR2 from the germline V gene are ENHRY and SYGVKD. CDR3 DNA: TGTGCCAGCAAACAGGGGTCTGGGGCCAACGTCCTGACTTTC. This translates into CASKQGSGANVLTF.

The chain is built from TRBV4-2 and TRBJ2-1; 13 bases are shared with TRBD2. The CDR3 has 18 amino acids. Germline values: CDR1 LGHNA, CDR2 YNFKEQ. V lost 0 bases to trimming and J lost 9 bases; unmatched junction nucleotides: 11. Written as DNA, the CDR3 is TGTGCCAGCAGCCAAGATGCAGGGACTAGCGGGACTTTCGGTGAGCAGTTCTTC. Translated, it gives CASSQDAGTSGTFGEQFF.

This clonotype was seen a few times. V usage is TRBV29-1 and J usage is TRBJ2-3, with D hard to call. The CDR3 totals 14 residues. From germline, CDR1 is SQVTM and CDR2 ANQGSEA. V was pared by 3 bases and J by 0 bases, with 10 bases between. The CDR3 spells CSVDLSSSTDTQYF. In DNA form, the CDR3 reads TGCAGCGTTGATTTATCTTCTAGCACAGATACGCAGTATTTT.

There are many counts of this clonotype. Relative to the germline gene, one junction end is altered; a read error may explain this. The chain couples TRBV7-7 to TRBJ2-2, with a tentative D call TRBD2 (6 bases). Germline assignment: CDR1 SSHAT and CDR2 FNYEAQ (reference sequence). The CDR3 sequence is 14 residues long. The CDR3 loop reads CASSLIWEAGELFF. The CDR3, as DNA: TGTGCTAGCAGCTTGATTTGGGAGGCCGGGGAGCTGTTTTTT.

This clonotype has only a few counts. The rearrangement joins TRBV7-9 to TRBJ1-1; D perhaps matches TRBD1 (5 bases). Germline CDR1 and CDR2: SEHNR and FQNEAQ (reference sequence). The CDR3 is 11 amino acids. V lost 11 bases and J 4 bases, leaving 11 bases between the germline ends. This CDR3 reads CALGGTTEAFF. For the CDR3, the DNA is TGTGCCCTAGGAGGGACCACTGAAGCTTTCTTT.

There are a few counts of this clonotype. The rearrangement joins TRBV4-1 to TRBJ2-1; D remains unclear. The CDR3 totals 15 residues. Germline CDR1 reads MGHRA; CDR2 reads YSYEKL. The V gene lost 7 bases and the J gene lost 4 bases, with 17 bases spanning the gap. CDR3 bases: TGCGCCAGCAAACCTCGACTGCTCTTTTACAATGAGCAGTTCTTC. Residues: CASKPRLLFYNEQFF.

At least ten counts were recorded for this clonotype. This sequence joins TRBV20-1 and TRBJ2-1, with TRBD2 matching 13 bases. Looked up from germline, CDR1 is DFQATT and CDR2 is SNEGSKA (reference sequence). The junction had 7 bases not matched to a gene; V was cut back by 5 bases and J by 6 bases. This CDR3 region has 15 residues. CDR3 sequence: CSALKLAGGPNEQFF. The CDR3 DNA follows: TGCAGTGCTCTTAAACTAGCGGGAGGGCCCAATGAGCAGTTCTTC.

A few counts support this clonotype. The chain combines TRBV9 with TRBJ2-3; possibly TRBD1 for D (6 bases). Deletions cut 7 bases from V and 6 bases from J, with 24 bases between. The CDR3 is 16 residues long. CDR1 is SGDLS, CDR2 YYNGEE, per germline. The CDR3 region has the DNA TGTGCCAGCGGTTCCCATGGGGGCCTACCGGGGGATACGCAGTATTTT. Encoded protein: CASGSHGGLPGDTQYF.

The chain is built from TRBV20-1 and TRBJ2-1; TRBD2 matches at 10 bases. The length of the CDR3 is 18 residues. CDR1 and CDR2 (germline): DFQATT, SNEGSKA (reference sequence). V was pared by 0 bases and J by 6 bases, with 14 bases of the junction left unmatched. CDR3 loop: CSAREERRPLAGVNEQFF. CDR3 DNA: TGCAGTGCTAGAGAGGAGCGCCGTCCGCTAGCGGGAGTCAATGAGCAGTTCTTC.

The chain employs TRBV15 and TRBJ1-1; 9 bases align to TRBD1. Germline CDR1 reads LNHNV; CDR2 reads YYDKDF (reference sequence). The junction had 6 bases not matched to a gene; V was cut back by 0 bases and J by 4 bases. The CDR3 is made up of 16 amino acids. The CDR3 DNA sequence: TGTGCCACCAGCAGAGAACCGACAGGGGGGACCACTGAAGCTTTCTTT. The encoded protein is CATSREPTGGTTEAFF.

This chain uses TRBV5-5 with TRBJ2-1, with 8 bases lining up with TRBD2. Germline V gene lookup returns CDR1 SGHKS and CDR2 YYEKEE (reference sequence). V lost 4 bases and J lost 3; bases outside the gene matches: 9. The length of the CDR3 is 16 residues. This chain's CDR3 is CASSRTFGGDYNEQFF. Here the CDR3 DNA reads TGTGCCAGCAGCAGGACCTTCGGGGGGGACTACAATGAGCAGTTCTTC. Filled out from reference TRBV5-5 and TRBJ2-1, the complete variable domain reads DAGVTQSPTHLIKTRGQQVTLRCSPISGHKSVSWYQQVLGQGPQFIFQYYEKEERGRGNFPDRFSARQFPNYSSELNVNALLLGDSALYLCASSRTFGGDYNEQFFGPGTRLTVL.

This chain uses TRBV20-1 with TRBJ1-2; 9 nucleotides line up with TRBD1. V gave up 6 bases and J gave up 8 bases; unmatched junction bases: 13. This CDR3 is built from 14 residues. CDR1 DFQATT and CDR2 SNEGSKA come from the germline V gene (reference sequence). CDR3 sequence reads: CSARQGEYLLGYTF. CDR3 DNA: TGCAGTGCAAGACAGGGGGAATATTTGTTGGGCTACACCTTC.

This clonotype was seen at least ten times. J is TRBJ2-2 and V is TRBV5-1, with D hard to call. Trimming left V 3 bases short and J 1 base short, with 7 bases between. The germline V gene encodes CDR1 SGHRS and CDR2 YFSETQ. This CDR3 has 14 residues. CDR3 DNA sequence: TGCGCCAGCAGCTACTACGGGAACACCGGGGAGCTGTTTTTT. Encoded protein: CASSYYGNTGELFF.